The source of this T cell receptor (beta chain) is a study of Ad26.COV2.S vaccination and SARS-CoV-2 variants. Turning to this clone: The antigen remains undetermined.

Treatment noted: roughly 18 received Ad26.COV2.S at low or high dose, single or two shots; about 5 received placebo; per-sample allocation not given. Sample collection was performed on day 63 after the first vaccine or placebo injection. Profiling relied on immunoSEQ multiplex PCR, and the TCRdb table lists in-frame clones only, not all of them. This table holds about 400,000 clones, over 75% found once. Study results and limitations: Reportedly, spike-specific CD8+ and CD4+ T cell responses achieved substantial breadth once vaccination had taken place. Breadth and depth estimates from TCRs may understate total T cell responses.

This TCR was recovered from a person aged 18-65 years who received the Ad26.COV2.S COVID-19 vaccine or a placebo. The specimen was peripheral blood, collected in a trial of Ad26.COV2.S vaccine versus placebo.

CDR3 protein: CASSQDRVNYGYTF. In DNA, the CDR3 is TGCGCCAGCAGCCAAGACAGGGTTAACTATGGCTACACCTTC. The J gene is TRBJ1-2, the V gene TRBV4-1, with D possibly TRBD1 on 5 matching bases. Germline V CDR1 and CDR2: MGHRA, YSYEKL. Trimming stripped 0 bases from V and 1 base from J, with 6 bases between. The CDR3 contains 14 residues.